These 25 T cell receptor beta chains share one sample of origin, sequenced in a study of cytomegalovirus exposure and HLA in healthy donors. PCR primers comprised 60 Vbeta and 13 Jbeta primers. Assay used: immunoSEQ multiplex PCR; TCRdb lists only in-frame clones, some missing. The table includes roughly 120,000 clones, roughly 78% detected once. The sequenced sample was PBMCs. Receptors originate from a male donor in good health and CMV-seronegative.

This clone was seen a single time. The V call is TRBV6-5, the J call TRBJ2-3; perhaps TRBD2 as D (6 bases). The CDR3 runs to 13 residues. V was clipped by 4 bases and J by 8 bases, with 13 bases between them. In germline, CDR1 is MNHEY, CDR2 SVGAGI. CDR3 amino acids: CASSSGLVGTQYF. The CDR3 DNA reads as TGTGCCAGCAGTTCGGGACTGGTCGGTACGCAGTATTTT.

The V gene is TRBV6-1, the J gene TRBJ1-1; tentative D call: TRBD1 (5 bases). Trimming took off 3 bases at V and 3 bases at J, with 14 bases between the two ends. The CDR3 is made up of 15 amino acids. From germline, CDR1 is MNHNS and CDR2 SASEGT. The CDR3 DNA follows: TGTGCCAGCAGTGATGTGCAGGGCGACTACACTGAAGCTTTCTTT. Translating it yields CASSDVQGDYTEAFF.

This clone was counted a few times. The CDR3 sequence is CASSRYRDRSSYEQYF. The CDR3 nucleotides read TGCGCCAGCAGCCGGTACCGGGACAGGAGCTCCTACGAGCAGTACTTC. The chain combines TRBV5-1 with TRBJ2-7, with 8 bases aligning to TRBD1. This CDR3 spans 16 amino acids. Per the germline V gene, CDR1 is SGHRS and CDR2 is YFSETQ. With V trimmed by 4 bases and J by 0 bases, 9 bases remained unmatched.

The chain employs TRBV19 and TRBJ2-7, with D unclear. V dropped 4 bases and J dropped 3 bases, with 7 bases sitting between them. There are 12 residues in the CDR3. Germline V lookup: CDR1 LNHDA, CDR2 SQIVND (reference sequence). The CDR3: CASSTNSYEQYF. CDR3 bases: TGTGCCAGTAGTACCAACAGCTACGAGCAGTACTTC.

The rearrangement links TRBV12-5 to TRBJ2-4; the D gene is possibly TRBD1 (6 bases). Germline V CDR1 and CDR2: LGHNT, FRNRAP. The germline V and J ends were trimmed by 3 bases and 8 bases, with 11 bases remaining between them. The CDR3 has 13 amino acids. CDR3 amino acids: CASGFQGRYIQYF. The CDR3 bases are TGTGCTAGTGGTTTTCAGGGGCGGTACATTCAGTACTTC.

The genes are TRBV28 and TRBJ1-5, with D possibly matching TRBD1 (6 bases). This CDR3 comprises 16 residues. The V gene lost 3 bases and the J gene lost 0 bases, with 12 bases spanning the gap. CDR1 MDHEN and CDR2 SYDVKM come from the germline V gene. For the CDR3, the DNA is TGTGCCAGCAGTTTCAGCGGACAGAATAGCAATCAGCCCCAGCATTTT. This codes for CASSFSGQNSNQPQHF.

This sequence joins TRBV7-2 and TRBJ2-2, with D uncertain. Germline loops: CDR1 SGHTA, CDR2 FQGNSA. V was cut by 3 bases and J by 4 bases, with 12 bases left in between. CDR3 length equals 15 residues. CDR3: CASSFLGRGTGELFF. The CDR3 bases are TGTGCCAGCAGCTTCCTAGGTCGAGGCACCGGGGAGCTGTTTTTT.

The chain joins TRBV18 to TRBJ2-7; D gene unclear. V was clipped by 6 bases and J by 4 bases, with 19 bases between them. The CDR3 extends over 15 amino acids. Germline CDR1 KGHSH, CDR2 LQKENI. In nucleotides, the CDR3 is TGTGCCAGCTCCCTTTATGACACGTCGTTGTACGAGCAGTACTTC. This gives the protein CASSLYDTSLYEQYF.

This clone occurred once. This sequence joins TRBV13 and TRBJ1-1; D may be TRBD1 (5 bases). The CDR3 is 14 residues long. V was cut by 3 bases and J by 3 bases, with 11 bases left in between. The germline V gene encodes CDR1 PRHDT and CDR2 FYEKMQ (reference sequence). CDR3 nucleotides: TGTGCCAGCAGCTTCTCAGGGATTGACACTGAAGCTTTCTTT. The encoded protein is CASSFSGIDTEAFF.

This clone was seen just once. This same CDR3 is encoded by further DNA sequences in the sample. CDR3 sequence (DNA): TGTGCCAGCAGCGTAGATAGCTCTGGAAACACCATATATTTT. Translated: CASSVDSSGNTIYF. V gene TRBV9 combines with J gene TRBJ1-3, with D unresolved. The CDR3 is made up of 14 amino acids. V was shortened by 0 bases and J by 0 bases, with 4 bases between the two germline ends. Germline V lookup: CDR1 SGDLS, CDR2 YYNGEE. Variable domain in full (rest from reference TRBV9 and TRBJ1-3): DSGVTQTPKHLITATGQRVTLRCSPRSGDLSVYWYQQSLDQGLQFLIQYYNGEERAKGNILERFSAQQFPDLHSELNLSSLELGDSALYFCASSVDSSGNTIYFGEGSWLTVV.

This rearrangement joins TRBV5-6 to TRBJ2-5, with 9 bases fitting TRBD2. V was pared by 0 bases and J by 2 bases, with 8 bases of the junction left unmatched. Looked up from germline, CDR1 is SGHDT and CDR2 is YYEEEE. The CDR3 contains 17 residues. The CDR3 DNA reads TGTGCCAGCAGCTTGGTTGGGCTAGCGGGGTCACAAGAGACCCAGTACTTC. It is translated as CASSLVGLAGSQETQYF.

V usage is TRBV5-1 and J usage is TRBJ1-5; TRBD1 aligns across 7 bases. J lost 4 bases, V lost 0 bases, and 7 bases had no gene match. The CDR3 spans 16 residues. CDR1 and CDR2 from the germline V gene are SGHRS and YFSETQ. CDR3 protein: CASSLGVAGGNQPQHF. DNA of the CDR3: TGCGCCAGCAGCTTGGGAGTGGCAGGGGGTAATCAGCCCCAGCATTTT.

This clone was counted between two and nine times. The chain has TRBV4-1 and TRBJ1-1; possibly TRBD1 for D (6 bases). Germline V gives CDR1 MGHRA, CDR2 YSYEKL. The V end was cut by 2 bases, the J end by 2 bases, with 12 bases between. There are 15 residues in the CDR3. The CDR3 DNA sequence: TGCGCCAGCAGCCAAACAAGGGGGGGTAACACTGAAGCTTTCTTT. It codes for CASSQTRGGNTEAFF.

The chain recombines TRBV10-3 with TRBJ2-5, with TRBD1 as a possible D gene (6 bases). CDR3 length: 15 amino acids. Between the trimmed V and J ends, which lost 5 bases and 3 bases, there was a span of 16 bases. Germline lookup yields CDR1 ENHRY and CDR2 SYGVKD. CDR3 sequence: CAISSNRDREETQYF. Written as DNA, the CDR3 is TGTGCCATCAGTTCGAACAGGGATAGGGAAGAGACCCAGTACTTC.

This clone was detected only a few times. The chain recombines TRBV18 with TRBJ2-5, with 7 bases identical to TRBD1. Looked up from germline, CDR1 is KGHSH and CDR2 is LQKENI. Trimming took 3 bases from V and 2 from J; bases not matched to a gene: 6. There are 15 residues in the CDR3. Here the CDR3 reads CASSPGTASQETQYF. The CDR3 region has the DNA TGTGCCAGCTCACCGGGGACAGCGAGTCAAGAGACCCAGTACTTC. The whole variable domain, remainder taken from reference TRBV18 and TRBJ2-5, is NAGVMQNPRHLVRRRGQEARLRCSPMKGHSHVYWYRQLPEEGLKFMVYLQKENIIDESGMPKERFSAEFPKEGPSILRIQQVVRGDSAAYFCASSPGTASQETQYFGPGTRLLVL.

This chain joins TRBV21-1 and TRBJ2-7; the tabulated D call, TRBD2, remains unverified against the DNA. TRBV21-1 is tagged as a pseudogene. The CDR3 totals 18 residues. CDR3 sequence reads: CASSRRELAGGLVHEQYF. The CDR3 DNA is TGTGCCAGCAGCCGTCGCGAACTAGCGGGGGGGCTTGTACACGAGCAGTACTTC.

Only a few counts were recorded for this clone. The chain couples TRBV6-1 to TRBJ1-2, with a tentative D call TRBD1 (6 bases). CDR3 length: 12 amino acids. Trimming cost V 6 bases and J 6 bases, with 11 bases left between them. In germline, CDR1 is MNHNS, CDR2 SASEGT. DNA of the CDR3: TGTGCCAGCAGGAGGGGACACGATGGCTACACCTTC. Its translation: CASRRGHDGYTF.

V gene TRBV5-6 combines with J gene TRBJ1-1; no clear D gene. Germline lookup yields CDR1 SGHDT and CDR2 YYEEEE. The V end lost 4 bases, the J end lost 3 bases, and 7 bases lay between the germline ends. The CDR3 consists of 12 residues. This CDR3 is CASSILYTEAFF. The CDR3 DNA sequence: TGTGCCAGCAGCATTTTATACACTGAAGCTTTCTTT.

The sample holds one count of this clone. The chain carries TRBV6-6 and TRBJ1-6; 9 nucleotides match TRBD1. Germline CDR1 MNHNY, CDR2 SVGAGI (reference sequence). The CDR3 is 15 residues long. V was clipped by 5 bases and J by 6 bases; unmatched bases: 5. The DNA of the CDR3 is TGTGCCAGCAGTCGTCCGGGACAGGGTAATTCACCCCTCCACTTT. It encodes CASSRPGQGNSPLHF.

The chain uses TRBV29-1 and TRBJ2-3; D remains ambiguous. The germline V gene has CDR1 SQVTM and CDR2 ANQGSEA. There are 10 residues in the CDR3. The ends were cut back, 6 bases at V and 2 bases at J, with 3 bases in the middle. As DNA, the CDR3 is TGCAGCGTACACACAGATACGCAGTATTTT. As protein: CSVHTDTQYF.

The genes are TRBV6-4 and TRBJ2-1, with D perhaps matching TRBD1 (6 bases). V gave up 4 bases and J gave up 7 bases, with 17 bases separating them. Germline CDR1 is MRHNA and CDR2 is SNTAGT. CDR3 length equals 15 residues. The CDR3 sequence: CASSGGRGVTNEQFF. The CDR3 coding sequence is TGTGCCAGCAGTGGAGGCAGGGGAGTGACTAATGAGCAGTTCTTC.

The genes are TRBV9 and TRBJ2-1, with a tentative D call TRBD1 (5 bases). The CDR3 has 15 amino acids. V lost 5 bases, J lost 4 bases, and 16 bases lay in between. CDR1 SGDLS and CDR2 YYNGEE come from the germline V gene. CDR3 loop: CASSPRGGGYNEQFF. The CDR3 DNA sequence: TGTGCCAGCAGTCCAAGGGGCGGCGGATACAATGAGCAGTTCTTC.

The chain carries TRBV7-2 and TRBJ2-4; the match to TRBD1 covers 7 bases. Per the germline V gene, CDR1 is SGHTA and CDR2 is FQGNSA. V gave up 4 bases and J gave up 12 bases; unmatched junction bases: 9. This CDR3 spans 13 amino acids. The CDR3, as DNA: TGTGCCAGCAGCTCGACACCCCGGGACAGTCAGTACTTC. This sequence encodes CASSSTPRDSQYF.

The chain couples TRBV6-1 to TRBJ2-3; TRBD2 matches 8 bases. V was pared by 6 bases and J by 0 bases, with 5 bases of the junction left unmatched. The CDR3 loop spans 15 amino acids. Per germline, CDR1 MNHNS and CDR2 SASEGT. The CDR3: CASSLAGRSTDTQYF. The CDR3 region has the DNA TGTGCCAGCAGCCTAGCGGGCCGGAGCACAGATACGCAGTATTTT.

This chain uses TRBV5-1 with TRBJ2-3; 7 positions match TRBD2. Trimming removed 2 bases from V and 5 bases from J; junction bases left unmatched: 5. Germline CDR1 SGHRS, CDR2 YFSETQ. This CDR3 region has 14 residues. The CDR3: CASSFSGDLDTQYF. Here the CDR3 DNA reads TGCGCCAGCAGCTTCAGCGGGGACCTAGATACGCAGTATTTT. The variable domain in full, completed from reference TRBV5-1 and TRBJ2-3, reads KAGVTQTPRYLIKTRGQQVTLSCSPISGHRSVSWYQQTPGQGLQFLFEYFSETQRNKGNFPGRFSGRQFSNSRSEMNVSTLELGDSALYLCASSFSGDLDTQYFGPGTRLTVL.